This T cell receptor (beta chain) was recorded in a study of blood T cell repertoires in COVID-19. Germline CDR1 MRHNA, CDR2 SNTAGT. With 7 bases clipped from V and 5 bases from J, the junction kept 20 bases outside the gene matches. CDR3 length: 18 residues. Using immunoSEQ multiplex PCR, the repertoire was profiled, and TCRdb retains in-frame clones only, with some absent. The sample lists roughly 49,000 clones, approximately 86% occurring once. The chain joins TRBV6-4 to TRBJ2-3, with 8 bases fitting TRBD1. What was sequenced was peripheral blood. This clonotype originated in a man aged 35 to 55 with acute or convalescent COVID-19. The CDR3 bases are TGTGCCAGCATCTTAAGGGCAGGGGGCAATGGGGCCCAAGATACGCAGTATTTT. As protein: CASILRAGGNGAQDTQYF.